This T cell receptor beta chain was profiled in a study of control samples from healthy donors and cancer patients. Trimming stripped 3 bases from V and 5 bases from J, with 13 bases between. Germline V gene lookup returns CDR1 KGHSH and CDR2 LQKENI. The length of the CDR3 is 14 residues. Profiling relied on immunoSEQ multiplex PCR, and the TCRdb table lists in-frame clones only, not all of them. The profile shows tens of thousands of clones, 75% to 90% of them singletons. This receptor was obtained from a woman between 45 and 60 years old with lung cancer. V and J are TRBV18 and TRBJ2-5; D gene uncertain. The specimen was PBMCs. The CDR3 here is CASSPRRELETQYF. CDR3 nucleotides: TGTGCCAGCTCACCCCGACGTGAATTGGAGACCCAGTACTTC.